This passage covers 12 T cell receptor beta chains from one sample sequenced in a study of regulatory T cells in long-lasting Graves disease. The time point denotes: newly diagnosed GD, antithyroid drugs for less than 3 months. The authors made the TCR library using RNA they extracted from PBMCs. For TCR beta, libraries came from iRepertoire HTBI primers and Arm-PCR of CDR3 regions. TCRdb ran MiXCR on the multiplex PCR reads and lists one entry per CDR3 protein. Here the sample spans about 240,000 distinct CDR3 sequences, around 20% being singletons. The source was peripheral blood mononuclear cells (PBMCs), collected at new diagnosis, from a patient treated with antithyroid drugs. The receptors shown here come from a female donor with Graves disease.

V and J are TRBV7-3 and TRBJ1-1; a possible D gene is TRBD1 (6 bases). This CDR3 region has 13 residues. The V and J ends lost 7 bases and 1 base respectively, with 10 bases between them. Germline assignment: CDR1 SGHTA and CDR2 FQGTGA. For the CDR3, the DNA is TGTGCCAGCACCGGGACAACGAACACTGAAGCTTTCTTT. Protein sequence: CASTGTTNTEAFF.

This clonotype has at least ten counts. The chain employs TRBV7-6 and TRBJ2-6; D unresolved. From germline, CDR1 is SGHVS and CDR2 FNYEAQ. Trimming took off 1 base at V and 0 bases at J, with 4 bases between the two ends. The CDR3 covers 15 residues. The CDR3 bases are TGTGCCAGCAGCTTAGGAAGCTCTGGGGCCAACGTCCTGACTTTC. It codes for CASSLGSSGANVLTF.

This clonotype was observed a handful of times. This chain uses TRBV5-6 with TRBJ1-5; D might be TRBD1 (5 bases). The V gene's germline CDR1 is SGHDT and CDR2 YYEEEE. This CDR3 contains 16 residues. V lost 0 bases and J 1 base, leaving 11 bases between the germline ends. The CDR3 DNA reads as TGTGCCAGCAGCTTGGGGGCAGGGTTGAGCAATCAGCCCCAGCATTTT. As protein: CASSLGAGLSNQPQHF.

At least ten counts were recorded for this clonotype. This chain uses TRBV5-6 with TRBJ1-2; weak D call: TRBD1 (5 bases). The CDR3 extends over 12 amino acids. The germline V gene has CDR1 SGHDT and CDR2 YYEEEE. Between the trimmed V and J ends, which lost 3 bases and 8 bases, there was a span of 11 bases. The CDR3 nucleotides read TGTGCCAGCAGCTCGGACATCCAAGGCTACACCTTC. Its protein product is CASSSDIQGYTF.

Many counts were recorded for this clonotype. This chain joins TRBV19 and TRBJ1-1; D possibly corresponds to TRBD1 (6 bases). Germline CDR1 is LNHDA and CDR2 is SQIVND (reference sequence). There are 13 residues in the CDR3. V lost 5 bases and J lost 5, with 12 bases in between. CDR3 nucleotides: TGTGCCAGTAGTCGCAGGGGTTTGACTGAAGCTTTCTTT. It yields the protein CASSRRGLTEAFF.

This clonotype appeared once. This could be a read error, since a much larger clone is one nucleotide away. This chain uses TRBV30 with TRBJ2-3; D is uncertain. This CDR3 is 13 amino acids long. Germline CDR1 GTSNPN, CDR2 SVGIG (reference sequence). V was clipped by 1 base and J by 1 base, with 6 bases between them. CDR3 nucleotides: TGTGCCTGGAGTGCTAAGGGCACAGATACGCAGTATTTT. This codes for CAWSAKGTDTQYF.

This clonotype has a count of ten or more. The chain recombines TRBV5-6 with TRBJ1-5, with 8 bases identical to TRBD1. Per the germline V gene, CDR1 is SGHDT and CDR2 is YYEEEE. The V and J ends lost 0 bases and 2 bases, in that order; junction bases with no gene match: 7. The CDR3 covers 17 residues. The chain's CDR3 is CASSLEDREEGNQPQHF. Written as DNA, the CDR3 is TGTGCCAGCAGCTTGGAGGACAGGGAGGAGGGCAATCAGCCCCAGCATTTT.

This clonotype was found a few times. The J gene is TRBJ1-1, the V gene TRBV10-3; D perhaps matches TRBD1 (6 bases). The CDR3 contains 17 residues. V was pared by 10 bases and J by 1 base, with 25 bases between. Germline-derived CDR1 and CDR2 are ENHRY and SYGVKD. CDR3: CASSATLGAGQNTEAFF. CDR3 coding DNA: TGTGCCAGCAGCGCCACCTTGGGGGCAGGACAGAACACTGAAGCTTTCTTT.

This clonotype was seen many times. The V gene is TRBV20-1, the J gene TRBJ1-6; possibly TRBD1 for D (6 bases). The CDR3 is 14 residues long. The V end lost 0 bases, the J end lost 8 bases, and 11 bases lay between the germline ends. Germline V gene data show CDR1 as DFQATT and CDR2 as SNEGSKA (reference sequence). The DNA of the CDR3 is TGCAGTGCTAGAGAGGCAGGGGCGGATTCACCCCTCCACTTT. Protein sequence: CSAREAGADSPLHF.

Remarks on this clonotype: A far larger clone is a single base away, which makes a read error likely. This sequence joins TRBV28 and TRBJ2-1; D not certain. The V and J ends lost 6 bases and 10 bases respectively, with 10 bases between them. Per the germline V gene, CDR1 is MDHEN and CDR2 is SYDVKM. CDR3 length equals 11 residues. Here the CDR3 DNA reads TGTGCCAGCAGCCCCGCAGGCGAGCAGTTCTTC. This codes for CASSPAGEQFF.

With regard to this clonotype: A far larger clone is one nucleotide away, so this likely arose from a read error. J is TRBJ1-5 and V is TRBV2; D is undetermined. V was cut by 10 bases and J by 5 bases, with 18 bases left in between. CDR1 and CDR2 from the germline V gene are SNHLY and FYNNEI. The CDR3 extends over 14 amino acids. The CDR3 reads CANSLGGFDQPQHF. The CDR3 DNA follows: TGTGCCAACAGCCTAGGCGGTTTCGATCAGCCCCAGCATTTT.

The V gene is TRBV27, the J gene TRBJ2-5; a weak D match, TRBD1 (6 bases). CDR3 size: 14 residues. V gave up 1 base and J gave up 5 bases, with 11 bases separating them. Germline-derived CDR1 and CDR2 are MNHEY and SMNVEV (reference sequence). The CDR3 DNA follows: TGTGCCAGCAGTTTATTACAGGGCGGGGAGACCCAGTACTTC. This translates into CASSLLQGGETQYF.